These T cell receptor beta chains were read from a single sample in a study of cytotoxic CD8 clonotypes in ibrutinib-treated CLL. The table came from immunoSEQ multiplex PCR; TCRdb's copy has only in-frame clones and leaves some out. Found here are hundreds of thousands of clones, about 80% of them singletons; the top ten hold 6.7%. Specimen: PBMCs, collected before ibrutinib treatment. The receptors derive from a human donor with chronic lymphocytic leukemia. Both conserved end residues are part of each CDR3. A D gene is named only where the DNA matches it firmly. Size values are once, few and many counts, or a class for expanded clones, and some rows have none.

TRBJ2-3 few TRBD2 TRBV10-2 CASSAGLAGRGSDTQYF TGCGCCAGCAGTGCGGGACTAGCGGGAAGAGGGTCAGATACGCAGTATTTT
TRBJ2-5 - - TRBV5-5 CASSLRLAQETQYF TGTGCCAGCAGCTTGCGGCTAGCCCAAGAGACCCAGTACTTC
TRBJ1-5 - - TRBV13 CASSLEGGNSNQPQHF TGTGCCAGCAGCTTAGAAGGTGGAAATAGCAATCAGCCCCAGCATTTT
TRBJ2-2 - - TRBV10-3 CAISDIFNTGELFF TGTGCCATCAGTGACATTTTTAACACCGGGGAGCTGTTTTTT
TRBJ2-5 - - TRBV19 CASSNREPETQYF TGTGCCAGTAGCAACAGGGAGCCCGAGACCCAGTACTTC
TRBJ2-1 - - TRBV11-3 CASSLVQGNEQFF TGTGCCAGCAGCTTAGTCCAAGGGAATGAGCAGTTCTTC
TRBJ2-2 - - TRBV4-3 CASSQDRRDSLRRGGELFF TGCGCCAGCAGCCAAGATCGGCGGGACTCCCTTCGTCGCGGCGGGGAGCTGTTTTTT
TRBJ2-7 once TRBD1 TRBV15 CATSSEFDRVTYEQYF TGTGCCACCAGCAGTGAATTCGACAGGGTCACCTACGAGCAGTACTTC
TRBJ2-5 - - TRBV18 CASSLQETQYF TGTGCCAGCTCACTACAAGAGACCCAGTACTTC
TRBJ2-1 - TRBD2 TRBV5-1 CASSLLAGGVNEQFF TGCGCCAGCAGTCTCCTAGCGGGAGGGGTCAATGAGCAGTTCTTC
TRBJ2-3 few TRBD2 TRBV4-1 CASSQVVGSGAFAQYF TGCGCCAGCAGCCAAGTCGTGGGAAGCGGGGCATTTGCGCAGTATTTT
TRBJ2-5 - TRBD2 TRBV29-1 CSVEGEVAGGFAETQYF TGCAGCGTTGAAGGAGAGGTAGCGGGAGGATTTGCCGAGACCCAGTACTTC
TRBJ2-7 - - TRBV6-6 CASRNWGGHEQYF TGTGCCAGCCGCAACTGGGGGGGCCACGAGCAGTACTTC
TRBJ2-1 - TRBD2 TRBV28 CASTTSGTYNEQFF TGTGCCAGCACTACTAGCGGGACGTACAATGAGCAGTTCTTC
TRBJ1-5 - - TRBV5-6 CASSFSDINQPQHF TGTGCCAGCAGCTTTTCGGACATCAATCAGCCCCAGCATTTT
TRBJ2-7 - - TRBV9 CASSVGQAYYEQYF TGTGCCAGCAGCGTAGGGCAGGCCTACTACGAGCAGTACTTC
TRBJ2-7 - TRBD2 TRBV4-1 CASSQASGREEQYF TGCGCCAGCAGCCAAGCTAGCGGGAGAGAGGAGCAGTACTTC
TRBJ2-7 - - TRBV28 CASRKQGSYEQYF TGTGCCAGCAGGAAGCAGGGCTCCTACGAGCAGTACTTC
TRBJ2-3 - - TRBV6-1 CASSENTDTQYF TGTGCCAGCAGTGAAAACACAGATACGCAGTATTTT
TRBJ2-1 few - TRBV6-5 CASSSSNSYNEQFF TGTGCCAGCAGTTCGTCTAACTCCTACAATGAGCAGTTCTTC
TRBJ2-6 - - TRBV2 CASSIERSGANVLTF TGTGCCAGCAGTATAGAGAGATCTGGGGCCAACGTCCTGACTTTC
TRBJ2-2 - TRBD1 TRBV10-1 CASSESEDRVELALTGELFF TGCGCCAGCAGTGAGTCGGAGGACAGGGTGGAGTTAGCCCTTACCGGGGAGCTGTTTTTT
TRBJ2-2 - - TRBV29-1 CSVRPVGELFF TGCAGCGTCCGACCAGTCGGGGAGCTGTTTTTT
TRBJ2-7 - - TRBV18 CASSPATDYEQYF TGTGCCAGCTCACCCGCGACAGACTACGAGCAGTACTTC